These 7 T cell receptor beta chains were all obtained from the same sample, sequenced in a study of cytomegalovirus exposure and HLA in healthy donors. With 60 Vbeta and 13 Jbeta primers, the PCR was carried out. This table comes from immunoSEQ multiplex PCR, and its TCRdb copy is limited to in-frame clones, with some not included. The table lists 130,000 or so clones. The sequenced sample was PBMCs. The receptor source for this set is a woman aged 40 to 55 in good health and CMV-seronegative.

The chain employs TRBV15 and TRBJ1-5; D ambiguous. The germline V and J ends were trimmed by 0 bases and 7 bases, with 7 bases remaining between them. The CDR3 contains 13 residues. The germline V gene encodes CDR1 LNHNV and CDR2 YYDKDF (reference sequence). The CDR3 DNA reads TGTGCCACCAGCAGAGATCTAGGACAGCCCCAGCATTTT. Protein sequence: CATSRDLGQPQHF.

The chain joins TRBV18 to TRBJ1-1; TRBD1 aligns across 7 bases. Germline loops: CDR1 KGHSH, CDR2 LQKENI. V gave up 3 bases and J gave up 5 bases; unmatched junction bases: 6. The CDR3 consists of 14 residues. The CDR3 DNA is TGTGCCAGCTCACCGGGAGAGACAGGGACTGAAGCTTTCTTT. Translation: CASSPGETGTEAFF.

Points on this clone: Other DNA variants within this sample encode the same CDR3. The chain couples TRBV6-5 to TRBJ1-3, with TRBD1 matching over 7 bases. Trimming at V came to 6 bases and at J to 7 bases, leaving 12 bases not matched to a gene. Germline CDR1 is MNHEY and CDR2 is SVGAGI. CDR3 length: 15 amino acids. DNA of the CDR3: TGTGCCAGCAGAGAGACAGGGACGGGCGGGAACACCATATATTTT. Translating it yields CASRETGTGGNTIYF.

This chain links TRBV30 with TRBJ1-5, with D perhaps matching TRBD1 (5 bases). The CDR3 is made up of 13 amino acids. V was pared by 5 bases and J by 7 bases, with 15 bases between. Germline values: CDR1 GTSNPN, CDR2 SVGIG (reference sequence). In DNA, the CDR3 is TGTGCCTGGCCCCCGGGGGGAGGACAGCCCCAGCATTTT. It codes for CAWPPGGGQPQHF.

V usage is TRBV7-8 and J usage is TRBJ1-5, with 7 bases matching TRBD1. The CDR3 sequence is 15 residues long. The germline V gene encodes CDR1 SGHVS and CDR2 FQNEAQ. V lost 5 bases to trimming and J lost 0 bases; unmatched junction nucleotides: 4. CDR3 in amino acids: CASSPRDSSNQPQHF. CDR3 DNA sequence: TGTGCCAGCAGCCCCCGGGACAGTAGCAATCAGCCCCAGCATTTT.

The chain has TRBV5-1 and TRBJ2-5; 8 nucleotides line up with TRBD2. The CDR3 has 16 amino acids. CDR1 SGHRS and CDR2 YFSETQ come from the germline V gene. Trimming cost V 4 bases and J 5 bases; bases outside gene matches: 13. The CDR3 DNA sequence: TGCGCCAGCAGCCTGGCGGGGAGCGGGGGTTTCGAGACCCAGTACTTC. Its protein product is CASSLAGSGGFETQYF.

The V call is TRBV6-5, the J call TRBJ1-2, with 10 positions matching TRBD1. Trimming took 5 bases from V and 6 from J; bases not matched to a gene: 0. This CDR3 comprises 12 residues. Germline-derived CDR1 and CDR2 are MNHEY and SVGAGI. CDR3 nucleotide sequence: TGTGCCAGCAGTGGGACAGGGGATGGCTACACCTTC. Amino acid sequence: CASSGTGDGYTF.